This T cell receptor beta chain was identified in a study of CXCR3-negative and CXCR3-positive naive CD8 T cells. Preparation of TRB cDNA libraries relied on 5' RACE carrying UMI labels. Reprocessing the 5' RACE reads, TCRdb reports a single entry for every CDR3 protein and omits DNA. In total, the table holds 70,000 to 95,000 distinct CDR3 sequences. General study findings and limits: Similar TRBV-TRBJ usage was seen in naive cells (both CXCR3-negative and CXCR3-positive), but memory cells differed. Comparison of naive cells showed more hydrophobic TRB CDR3s in CXCR3-positive than in CXCR3-negative naive cells. Much lower diversity was found in memory CD8+ cells, while both naive subsets had comparably high diversity.

From germline, CDR1 is MDHEN and CDR2 SYDVKM. This CDR3 is built from 15 residues. A word on this clonotype: Its antigen is not known.

The chain employs TRBV28 and TRBJ1-5; TCRdb calls TRBD1, which cannot be checked without DNA. The sample consisted of naive CXCR3- CD8+ T cells from blood. Subset reported: CD45RO-CCR7+CD27+CD95- naive CD8+ T cells lacking CXCR3 (TNR3-). The source is a human donor in good health. Some clones in this sample may be carry-over from other donors' samples. This CDR3 is CASRRRDSSNQPQHF.